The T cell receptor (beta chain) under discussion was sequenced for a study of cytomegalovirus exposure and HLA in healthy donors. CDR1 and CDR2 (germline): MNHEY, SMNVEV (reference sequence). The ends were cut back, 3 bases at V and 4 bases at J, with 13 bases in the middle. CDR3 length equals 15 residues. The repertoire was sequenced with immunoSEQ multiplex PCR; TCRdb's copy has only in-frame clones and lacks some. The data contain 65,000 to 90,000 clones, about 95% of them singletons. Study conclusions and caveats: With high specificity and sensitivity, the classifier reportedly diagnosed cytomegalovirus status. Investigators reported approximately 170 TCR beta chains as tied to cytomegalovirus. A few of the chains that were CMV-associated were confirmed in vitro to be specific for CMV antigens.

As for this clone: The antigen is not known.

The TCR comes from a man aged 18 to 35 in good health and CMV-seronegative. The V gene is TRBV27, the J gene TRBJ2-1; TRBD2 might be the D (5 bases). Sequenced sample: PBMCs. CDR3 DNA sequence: TGTGCCAGCAGTTTGTCGGCCCGCGGGTACAATGAGCAGTTCTTC. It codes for CASSLSARGYNEQFF.